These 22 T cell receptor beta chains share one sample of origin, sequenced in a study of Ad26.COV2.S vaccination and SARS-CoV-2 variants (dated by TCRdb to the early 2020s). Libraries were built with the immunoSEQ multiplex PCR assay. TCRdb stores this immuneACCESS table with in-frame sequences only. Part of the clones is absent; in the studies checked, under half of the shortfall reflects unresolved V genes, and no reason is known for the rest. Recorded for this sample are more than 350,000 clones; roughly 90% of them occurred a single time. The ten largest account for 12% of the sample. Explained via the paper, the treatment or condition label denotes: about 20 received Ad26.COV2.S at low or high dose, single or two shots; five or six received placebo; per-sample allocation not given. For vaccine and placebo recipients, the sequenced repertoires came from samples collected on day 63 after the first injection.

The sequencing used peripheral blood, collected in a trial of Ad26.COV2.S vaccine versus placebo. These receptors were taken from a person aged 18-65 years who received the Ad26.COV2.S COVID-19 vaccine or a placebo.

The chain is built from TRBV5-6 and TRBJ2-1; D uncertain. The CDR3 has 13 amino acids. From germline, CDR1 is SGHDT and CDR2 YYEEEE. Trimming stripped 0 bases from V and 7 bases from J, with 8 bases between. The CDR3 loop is CASSLDLENEQFF. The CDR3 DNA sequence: TGTGCCAGCAGCTTGGACTTGGAAAATGAGCAGTTCTTC.

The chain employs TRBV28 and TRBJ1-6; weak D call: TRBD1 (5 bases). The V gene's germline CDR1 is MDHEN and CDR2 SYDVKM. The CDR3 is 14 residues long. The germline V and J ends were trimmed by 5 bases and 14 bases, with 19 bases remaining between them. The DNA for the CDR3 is TGTGCCAGCAGTAGCGGCTCGACAGCCGAGGCCCTCCACTTT. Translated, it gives CASSSGSTAEALHF. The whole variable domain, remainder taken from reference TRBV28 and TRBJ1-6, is DVKVTQSSRYLVKRTGEKVFLECVQDMDHENMFWYRQDPGLGLRLIYFSYDVKMKEKGDIPEGYSVSREKKERFSLILESASTNQTSMYLCASSSGSTAEALHFGNGTRLTVT.

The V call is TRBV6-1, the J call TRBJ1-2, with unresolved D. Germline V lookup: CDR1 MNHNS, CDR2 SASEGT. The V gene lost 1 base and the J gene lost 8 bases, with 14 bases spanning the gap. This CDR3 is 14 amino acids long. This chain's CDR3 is CASSEDGSLYGYTF. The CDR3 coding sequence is TGTGCCAGCAGTGAAGATGGGTCCCTGTACGGCTACACCTTC.

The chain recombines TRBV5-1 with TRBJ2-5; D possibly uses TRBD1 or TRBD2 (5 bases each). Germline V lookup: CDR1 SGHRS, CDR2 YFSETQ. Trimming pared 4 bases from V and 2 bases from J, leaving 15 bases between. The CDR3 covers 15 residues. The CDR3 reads CASSTGTVTQETQYF. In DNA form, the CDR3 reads TGCGCCAGCAGCACCGGGACGGTAACACAAGAGACCCAGTACTTC.

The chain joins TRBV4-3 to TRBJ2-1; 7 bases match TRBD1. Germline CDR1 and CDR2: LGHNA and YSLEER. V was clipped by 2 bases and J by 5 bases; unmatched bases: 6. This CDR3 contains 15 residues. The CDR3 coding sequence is TGCGCCAGCAGCCAAACCGGGACAGCTCACAATGAGCAGTTCTTC. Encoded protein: CASSQTGTAHNEQFF.

CDR3 residues: CASSYINEQFF. DNA of the CDR3: TGTGCCAGCAGTTATATAAATGAGCAGTTCTTC. The chain uses TRBV6-5 and TRBJ2-1; D unclear. V lost 3 bases and J lost 7, with 4 bases in between. Germline loops: CDR1 MNHEY, CDR2 SVGAGI. The CDR3 runs 11 residues.

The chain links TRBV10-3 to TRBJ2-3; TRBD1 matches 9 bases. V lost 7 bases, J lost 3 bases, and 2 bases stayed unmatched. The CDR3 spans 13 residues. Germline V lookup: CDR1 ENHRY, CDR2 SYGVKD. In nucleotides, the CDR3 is TGTGCCATCATGGGACAGGGTACAGATACGCAGTATTTT. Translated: CAIMGQGTDTQYF.

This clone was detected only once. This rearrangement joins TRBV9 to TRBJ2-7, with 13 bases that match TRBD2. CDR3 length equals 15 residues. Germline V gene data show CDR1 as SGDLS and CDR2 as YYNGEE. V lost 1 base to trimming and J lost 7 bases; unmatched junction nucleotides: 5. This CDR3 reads CASSVTSGRAQEQYF. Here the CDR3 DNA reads TGTGCCAGCAGCGTAACTAGCGGGAGGGCCCAAGAGCAGTACTTC.

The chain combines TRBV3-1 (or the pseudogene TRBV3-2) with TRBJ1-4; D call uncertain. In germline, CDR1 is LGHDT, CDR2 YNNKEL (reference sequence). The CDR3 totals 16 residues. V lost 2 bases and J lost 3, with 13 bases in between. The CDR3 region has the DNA TGTGCCAGCAGCCAAAAACCGCCCAGTTCTAATGAAAAACTGTTTTTT. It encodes CASSQKPPSSNEKLFF.

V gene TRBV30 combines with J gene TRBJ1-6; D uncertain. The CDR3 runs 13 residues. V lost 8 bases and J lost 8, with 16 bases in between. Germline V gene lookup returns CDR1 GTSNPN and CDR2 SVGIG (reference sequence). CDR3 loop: CAGSGEEYSPLHF. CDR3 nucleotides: TGTGCCGGGTCGGGTGAAGAGTATTCACCCCTCCACTTT.

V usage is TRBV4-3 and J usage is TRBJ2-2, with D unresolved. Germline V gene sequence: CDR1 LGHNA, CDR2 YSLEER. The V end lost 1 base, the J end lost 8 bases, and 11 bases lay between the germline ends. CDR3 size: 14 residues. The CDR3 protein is CASSQGQRTGELFF. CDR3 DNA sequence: TGCGCCAGCAGCCAAGGTCAAAGGACGGGGGAGCTGTTTTTT.

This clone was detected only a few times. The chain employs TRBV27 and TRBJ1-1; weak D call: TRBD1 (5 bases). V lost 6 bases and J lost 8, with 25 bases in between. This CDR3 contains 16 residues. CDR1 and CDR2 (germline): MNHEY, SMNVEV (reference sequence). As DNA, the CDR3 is TGTGCCAGCAGACTAGGGGCAGGGCCCTCTCCTTCGGAAGCTTTCTTT. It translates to CASRLGAGPSPSEAFF.

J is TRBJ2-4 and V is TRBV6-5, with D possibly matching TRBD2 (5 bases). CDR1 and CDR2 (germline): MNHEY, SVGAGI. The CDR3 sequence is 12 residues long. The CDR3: CPYSGFGSIQYF. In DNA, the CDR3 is TGTCCCTACTCGGGGTTTGGCTCCATTCAGTACTTC.

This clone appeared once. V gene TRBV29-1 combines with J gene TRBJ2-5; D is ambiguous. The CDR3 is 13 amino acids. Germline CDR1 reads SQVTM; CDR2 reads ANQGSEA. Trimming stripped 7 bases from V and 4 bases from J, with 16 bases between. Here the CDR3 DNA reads TGCAGCGCCAAAAAGGGTGGGCTAGAGACCCAGTACTTC. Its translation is CSAKKGGLETQYF. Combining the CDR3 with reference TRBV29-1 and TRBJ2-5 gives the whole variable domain SAVISQKPSRDICQRGTSLTIQCQVDSQVTMMFWYRQQPGQSLTLIATANQGSEATYESGFVIDKFPISRPNLTFSTLTVSNMSPEDSSIYLCSAKKGGLETQYFGPGTRLLVL.

The CDR3 nucleotides are TGTGCCAGCAGTTCCTTTAGACTAGCGGGAAGCAATGAGCAGTTCTTC. Translation: CASSSFRLAGSNEQFF. The chain combines TRBV6-5 with TRBJ2-1; 11 bases match TRBD2. Trimming removed 4 bases from V and 6 bases from J; junction bases left unmatched: 8. The CDR3 extends over 16 amino acids. Germline CDR1 and CDR2: MNHEY and SVGAGI.

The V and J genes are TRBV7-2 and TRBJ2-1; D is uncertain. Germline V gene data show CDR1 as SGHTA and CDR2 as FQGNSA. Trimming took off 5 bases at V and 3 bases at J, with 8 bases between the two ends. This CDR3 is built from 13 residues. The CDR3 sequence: CASSISGYNEQFF. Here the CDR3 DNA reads TGTGCCAGCAGCATTAGTGGCTACAATGAGCAGTTCTTC.

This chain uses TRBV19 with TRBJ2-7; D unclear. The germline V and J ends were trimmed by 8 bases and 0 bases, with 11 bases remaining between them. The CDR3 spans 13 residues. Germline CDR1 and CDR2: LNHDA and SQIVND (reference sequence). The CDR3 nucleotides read TGTGCCAGTCGAGGTTGGTCCTCCTACGAGCAGTACTTC. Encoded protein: CASRGWSSYEQYF.

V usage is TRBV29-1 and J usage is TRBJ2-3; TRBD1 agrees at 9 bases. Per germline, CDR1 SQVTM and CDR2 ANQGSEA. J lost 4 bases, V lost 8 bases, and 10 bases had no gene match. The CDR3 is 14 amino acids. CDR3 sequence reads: CSCTGGDLPDTQYF. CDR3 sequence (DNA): TGCAGCTGTACAGGGGGCGATTTGCCAGATACGCAGTATTTT.

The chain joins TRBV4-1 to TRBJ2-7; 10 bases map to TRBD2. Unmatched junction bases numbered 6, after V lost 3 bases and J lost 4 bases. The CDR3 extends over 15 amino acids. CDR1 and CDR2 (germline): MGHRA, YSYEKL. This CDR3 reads CASSHGLAVGYEQYF. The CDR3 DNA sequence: TGCGCCAGCAGCCACGGACTAGCGGTGGGTTACGAGCAGTACTTC.

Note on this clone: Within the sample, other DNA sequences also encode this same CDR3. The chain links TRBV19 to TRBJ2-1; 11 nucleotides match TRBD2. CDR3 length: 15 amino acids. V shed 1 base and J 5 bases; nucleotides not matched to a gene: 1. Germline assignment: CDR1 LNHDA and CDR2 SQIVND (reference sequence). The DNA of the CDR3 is TGTGCCAGTAGTATAGGACTAGCGGGGAACAATGAGCAGTTCTTC. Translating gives CASSIGLAGNNEQFF.

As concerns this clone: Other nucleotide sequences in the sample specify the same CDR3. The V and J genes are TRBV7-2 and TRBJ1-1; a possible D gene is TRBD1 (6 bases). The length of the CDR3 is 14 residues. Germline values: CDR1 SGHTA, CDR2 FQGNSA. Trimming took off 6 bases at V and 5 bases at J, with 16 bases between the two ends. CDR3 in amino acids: CASSPEGGRTEAFF. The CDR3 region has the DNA TGTGCCAGCAGTCCAGAAGGGGGGCGGACTGAAGCTTTCTTT.

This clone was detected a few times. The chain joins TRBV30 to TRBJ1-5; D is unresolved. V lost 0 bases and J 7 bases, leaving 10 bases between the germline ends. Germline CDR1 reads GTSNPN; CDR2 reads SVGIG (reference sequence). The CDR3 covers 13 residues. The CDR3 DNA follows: TGTGCCTGGAGTGTAACCCAGGAACAGCCCCAGCATTTT. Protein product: CAWSVTQEQPQHF.